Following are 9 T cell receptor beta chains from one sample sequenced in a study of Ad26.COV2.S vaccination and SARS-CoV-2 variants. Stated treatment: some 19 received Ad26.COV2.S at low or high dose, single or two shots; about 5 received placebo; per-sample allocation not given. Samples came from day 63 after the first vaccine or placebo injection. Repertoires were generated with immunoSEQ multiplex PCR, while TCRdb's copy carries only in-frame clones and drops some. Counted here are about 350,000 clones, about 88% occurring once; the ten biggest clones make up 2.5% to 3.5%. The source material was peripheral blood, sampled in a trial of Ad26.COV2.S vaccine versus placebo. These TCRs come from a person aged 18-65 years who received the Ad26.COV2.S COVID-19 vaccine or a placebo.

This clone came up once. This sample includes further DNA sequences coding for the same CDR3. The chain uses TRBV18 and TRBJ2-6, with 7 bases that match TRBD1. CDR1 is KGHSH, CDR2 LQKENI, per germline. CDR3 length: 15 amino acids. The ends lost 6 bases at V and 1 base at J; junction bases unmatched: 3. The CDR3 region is CASSPTGSGANVLTF. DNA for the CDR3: TGTGCCAGCTCGCCGACAGGGTCTGGGGCCAACGTCCTGACTTTC.

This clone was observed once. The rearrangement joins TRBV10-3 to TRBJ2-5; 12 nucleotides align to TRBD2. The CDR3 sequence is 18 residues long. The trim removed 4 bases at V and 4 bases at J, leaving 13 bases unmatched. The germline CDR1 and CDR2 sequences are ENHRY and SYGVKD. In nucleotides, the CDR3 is TGTGCCATCAGTGGCGCTATTGCTAGCGGGGGGGCCACAGAGACCCAGTACTTC. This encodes CAISGAIASGGATETQYF.

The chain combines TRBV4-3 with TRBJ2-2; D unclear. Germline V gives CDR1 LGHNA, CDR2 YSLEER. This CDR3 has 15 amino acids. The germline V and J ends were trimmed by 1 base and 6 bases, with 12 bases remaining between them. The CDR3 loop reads CASSQGEDTAGELFF. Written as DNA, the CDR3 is TGCGCCAGCAGCCAAGGGGAAGACACCGCCGGGGAGCTGTTTTTT.

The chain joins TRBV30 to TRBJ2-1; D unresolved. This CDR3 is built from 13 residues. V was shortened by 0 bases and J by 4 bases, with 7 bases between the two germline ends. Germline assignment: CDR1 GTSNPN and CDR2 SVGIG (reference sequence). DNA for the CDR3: TGTGCCTGGAGTGTACTGAGGTACAATGAGCAGTTCTTC. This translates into CAWSVLRYNEQFF.

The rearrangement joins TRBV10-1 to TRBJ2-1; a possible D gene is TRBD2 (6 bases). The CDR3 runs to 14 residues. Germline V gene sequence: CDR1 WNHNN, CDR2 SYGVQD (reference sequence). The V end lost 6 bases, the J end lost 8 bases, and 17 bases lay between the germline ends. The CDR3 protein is CASRPGVPGDEQFF. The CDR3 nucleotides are TGCGCCAGCAGACCCGGGGTCCCGGGGGATGAGCAGTTCTTC.

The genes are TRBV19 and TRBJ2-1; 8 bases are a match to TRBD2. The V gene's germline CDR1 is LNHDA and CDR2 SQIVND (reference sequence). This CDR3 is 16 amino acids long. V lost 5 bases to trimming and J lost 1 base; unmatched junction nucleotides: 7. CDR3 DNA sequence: TGTGCCAGTAGTCTCCGAGCGGGGGATTCCTACAATGAGCAGTTCTTC. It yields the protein CASSLRAGDSYNEQFF. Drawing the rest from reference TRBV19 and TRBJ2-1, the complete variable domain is DGGITQSPKYLFRKEGQNVTLSCEQNLNHDAMYWYRQDPGQGLRLIYYSQIVNDFQKGDIAEGYSVSREKKESFPLTVTSAQKNPTAFYLCASSLRAGDSYNEQFFGPGTRLTVL.

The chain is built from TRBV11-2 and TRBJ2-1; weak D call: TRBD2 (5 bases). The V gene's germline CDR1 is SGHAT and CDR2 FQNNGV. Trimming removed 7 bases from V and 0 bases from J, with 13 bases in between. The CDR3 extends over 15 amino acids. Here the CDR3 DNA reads TGTGCCAGCACCCACCGAGAGGGCTCCTACAATGAGCAGTTCTTC. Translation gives CASTHREGSYNEQFF.

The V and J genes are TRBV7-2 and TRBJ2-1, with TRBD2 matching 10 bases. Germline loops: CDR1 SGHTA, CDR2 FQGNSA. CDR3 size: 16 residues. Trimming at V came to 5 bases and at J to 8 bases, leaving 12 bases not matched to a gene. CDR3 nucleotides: TGTGCCAGCAGCAAAAGGTGGGGGACTAGCGCCTATGAGCAGTTCTTC. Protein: CASSKRWGTSAYEQFF.

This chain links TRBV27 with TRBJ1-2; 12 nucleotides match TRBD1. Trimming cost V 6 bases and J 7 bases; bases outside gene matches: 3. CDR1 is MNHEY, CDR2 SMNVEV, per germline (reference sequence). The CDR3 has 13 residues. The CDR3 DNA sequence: TGTGCCAGCAGCGGGACAGGGGGCTTTGGCTACACCTTC. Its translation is CASSGTGGFGYTF.